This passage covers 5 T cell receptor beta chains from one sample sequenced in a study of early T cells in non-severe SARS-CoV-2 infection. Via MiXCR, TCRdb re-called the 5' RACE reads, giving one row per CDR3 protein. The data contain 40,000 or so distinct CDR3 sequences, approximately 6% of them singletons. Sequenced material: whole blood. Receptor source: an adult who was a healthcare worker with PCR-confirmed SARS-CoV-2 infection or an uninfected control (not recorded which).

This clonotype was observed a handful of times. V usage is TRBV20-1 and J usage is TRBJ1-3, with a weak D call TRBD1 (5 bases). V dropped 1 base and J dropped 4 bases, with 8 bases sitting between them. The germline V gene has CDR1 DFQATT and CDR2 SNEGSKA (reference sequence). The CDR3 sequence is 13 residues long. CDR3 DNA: TGCAGTGCTAGAGGGGGCAGGGGAAACACCATATATTTT. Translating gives CSARGGRGNTIYF.

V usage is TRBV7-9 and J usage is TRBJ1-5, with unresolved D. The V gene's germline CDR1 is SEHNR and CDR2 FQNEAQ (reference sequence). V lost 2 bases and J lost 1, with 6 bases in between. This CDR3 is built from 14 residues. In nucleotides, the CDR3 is TGTGCCAGCAGCTTAAGTTTGAGCAATCAGCCCCAGCATTTT. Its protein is CASSLSLSNQPQHF.

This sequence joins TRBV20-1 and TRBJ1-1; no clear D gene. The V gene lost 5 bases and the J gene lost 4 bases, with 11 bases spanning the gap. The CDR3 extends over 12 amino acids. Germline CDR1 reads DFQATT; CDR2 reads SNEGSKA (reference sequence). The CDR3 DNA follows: TGCAGTGCTTTCCAAGTGTCCACTGAAGCTTTCTTT. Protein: CSAFQVSTEAFF.

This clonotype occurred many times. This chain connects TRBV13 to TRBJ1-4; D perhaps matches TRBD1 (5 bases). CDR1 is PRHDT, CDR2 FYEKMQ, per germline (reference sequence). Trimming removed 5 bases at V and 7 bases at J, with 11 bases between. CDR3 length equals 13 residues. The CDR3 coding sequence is TGTGCCAGCAGCAGGGCGGGGGTTGAAAAACTGTTTTTT. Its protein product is CASSRAGVEKLFF.

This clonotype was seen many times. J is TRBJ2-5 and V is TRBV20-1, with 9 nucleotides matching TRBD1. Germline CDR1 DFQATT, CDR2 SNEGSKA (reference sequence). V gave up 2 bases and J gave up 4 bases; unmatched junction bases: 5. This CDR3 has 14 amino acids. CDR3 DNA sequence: TGCAGTGCTAGATGGGACAGGGATCGAGAGACCCAGTACTTC. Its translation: CSARWDRDRETQYF.